The present T cell receptor beta chain was sequenced within a study of regulatory T cells in long-lasting Graves disease. Study observations and caveats: Accuracy was possibly reduced by small sample size.

Arm-PCR with iRepertoire HTBI primers amplified the CDR3 regions for these TCR beta libraries. TCRdb reprocessed the multiplex PCR reads via MiXCR and lists one record per CDR3 protein. The sample gives about 540,000 distinct CDR3 sequences, roughly 13% of which show up once; roughly 9.7% is in the top ten. Time point given: newly diagnosed GD, antithyroid drugs for less than 3 months. Following extraction of RNA from PBMCs, that RNA was used to make the TCR library. The CDR3 has 18 residues. Germline values: CDR1 SGHRS, CDR2 YFSETQ. The germline V and J ends were trimmed by 2 bases and 5 bases, with 26 bases remaining between them. A word on this clonotype: Its specificity is unknown.

These data were also reused for a study on T cells in Graves' hyperthyroidism and ophthalmopathy. That paper adds: Diagnosis relied on clinical symptoms, serum thyroxine and TRAb, thyroid ultrasound and orbital computed tomography. First-round RT-PCR with HTBI primers amplified the TCR CDR3 region. Most expanded thyroid clonotypes above 0.001 also appeared in blood.

J is TRBJ2-7 and V is TRBV5-1, with D maybe TRBD2 (8 bases). The starting material was peripheral blood mononuclear cells (PBMCs), obtained at new diagnosis, from a patient treated with antithyroid drugs. The sequence derives from a man aged 25-45 years with Graves disease. CDR3 protein: CASSFGRGPGTTNHEQYF. The DNA for the CDR3 is TGCGCCAGCAGCTTCGGGAGGGGGCCAGGGACGACTAACCACGAGCAGTACTTC.